This T cell receptor (beta chain) was recorded in a study of T cell responses to AZD1222 COVID-19 vaccine (dated by TCRdb to the early 2020s). In the study overall: A total of around 240 trial participants underwent TCR sequencing, of whom about 210 had received two doses of AZD1222 and approximately 25 had received two doses of the MenACWY control vaccine. Trial participants were enrolled into age subgroups of 18-55, 56-69 and 70-plus years, which contained around 140, 26 and 57 TCR-sequenced participants, respectively. The study at large found these results: After two AZD1222 doses, spike-specific TCR breadth and depth were significantly higher than at day 0 and than in MenACWY recipients. Epitopes outside the regions mutated in the B.1.351 and B.1.1.7 variants were reportedly recognized by nearly half of the unique spike-specific TCRs. The 56-69-year group was small, and its depth increase did not reach significance, likely because of low power. Only a handful of AZD1222 recipients were SARS-CoV-2 seropositive at baseline, limiting conclusions about previously exposed vaccinees. Because no samples from the day 14 peak response were available, repertoires could be characterized only after the peak T cell response. The vaccine-associated CD4 TCRs covered the entire spike protein, and the dominant responses fell in regions 160-218 and 743-854. Participants were mostly white British and included more females than males, and it was suggested by the authors that clonal diversity may have been underestimated.

Including the terminal cysteine and phenylalanine, the CDR3 comprises 14 residues. The entry retains the CDR3 DNA only, 42 bases that are in frame from base 1. Trimming removed 5 bases from V and 7 bases from J, leaving 12 bases between the germline ends. Per the germline V gene (reference sequence), SEHNR is the CDR1 and FQNEAQ is the CDR2. The time point label of this sample denotes: about 28 days (+/-7) after the second vaccine dose. AZD1222 recipients whose second dose came at about 4 weeks and those whose second dose came at about 12 weeks were combined into one group, since spike-specific TCR depth and breadth did not differ between the two schedules. Vaccinee samples were obtained from the UK trials COV001 and COV002, which included a single-blind randomized controlled phase 2/3 trial of AZD1222 (ChAdOx1 nCoV-19) in healthy adults. For TCRbeta chain sequencing, PBMC samples from trial participants were taken at day 0 and at day 28 after the second dose.

A remark on this clone: Its recognized antigen is unknown. Per-base quality was not reported, and no clone a single base away is much larger than it.

The CDR3 regions of human TCRbeta chains were subjected to immunosequencing. The study's processing was this. TCRs in the repertoires were matched against a reference library of SARS-CoV-2-specific TCRs that had been generated with the MIRA antigen-specificity platform. Breadth was defined as the fraction of unique TCRs that were SARS-CoV-2-associated. Depth was defined as the fraction of total T cells that were SARS-CoV-2-associated. Using the MIRA data, each spike-specific TCR was assigned both to the spike region to which the TCR was reactive and to a CD4 or CD8 class. Log10-transformed breadth and depth values were compared by one-way ANOVA with Sidak's multiple comparisons tests. As stored in TCRdb, this immuneACCESS dataset retains in-frame rearrangements with V and J assigned. A fraction of the clones does not appear; measured against another copy, unresolved V genes explain less than half of the discrepancy, and the remainder lacks a known reason. The V and J calls and clone size come from that table; D and trimming were worked out from the DNA. This sample is represented by fewer than 130,000 clones; 85% to 90% of them were singletons. The biggest ten clones account for roughly 15% of the sample.

Source: peripheral blood, taken 28 days after the second AZD1222 dose. This sequence was found in an adult who received the AZD1222 COVID-19 vaccine. The chain employs TRBV7-9 and TRBJ1-6; the D gene assignment is ambiguous. The CDR3 loop reads CASSAGMENSPLHF. The sequenced DNA is TGTGCCAGCAGCGCTGGGATGGAAAATTCACCCCTCCACTTT.